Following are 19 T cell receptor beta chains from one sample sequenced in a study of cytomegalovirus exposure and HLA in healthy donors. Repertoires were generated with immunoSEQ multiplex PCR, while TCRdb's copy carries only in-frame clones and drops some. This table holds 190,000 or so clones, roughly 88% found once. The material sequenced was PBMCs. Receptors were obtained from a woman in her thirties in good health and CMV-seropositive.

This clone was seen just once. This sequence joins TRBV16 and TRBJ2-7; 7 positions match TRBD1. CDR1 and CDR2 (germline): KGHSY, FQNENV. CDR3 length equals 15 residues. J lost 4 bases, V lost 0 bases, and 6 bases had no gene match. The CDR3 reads CASSQSGRGKYEQYF. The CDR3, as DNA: TGTGCCAGCAGCCAATCGGGCAGGGGGAAGTACGAGCAGTACTTC.

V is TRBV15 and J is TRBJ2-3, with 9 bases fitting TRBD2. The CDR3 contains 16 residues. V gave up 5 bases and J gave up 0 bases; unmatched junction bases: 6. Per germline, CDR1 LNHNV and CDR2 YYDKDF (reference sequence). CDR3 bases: TGTGCCACCAGCGCTCGACTAGCGGTTAGCACAGATACGCAGTATTTT. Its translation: CATSARLAVSTDTQYF.

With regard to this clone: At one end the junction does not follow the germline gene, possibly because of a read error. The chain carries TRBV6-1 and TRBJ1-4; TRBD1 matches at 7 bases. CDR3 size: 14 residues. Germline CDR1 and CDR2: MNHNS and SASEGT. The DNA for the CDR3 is TGTGCCAGCAGGGAAGGGACAGATAATGAAAAACTGTTTTTT. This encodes CASREGTDNEKLFF.

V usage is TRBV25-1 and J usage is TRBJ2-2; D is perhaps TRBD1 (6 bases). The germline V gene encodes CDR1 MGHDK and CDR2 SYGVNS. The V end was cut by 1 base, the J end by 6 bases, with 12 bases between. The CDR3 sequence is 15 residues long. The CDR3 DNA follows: TGTGCCAGCAGTGAATCTAACAGGGTCGCCGGGGAGCTGTTTTTT. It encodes CASSESNRVAGELFF. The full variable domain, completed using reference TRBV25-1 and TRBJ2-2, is EADIYQTPRYLVIGTGKKITLECSQTMGHDKMYWYQQDPGMELHLIHYSYGVNSTEKGDLSSESTVSRIRTEHFPLTLESARPSHTSQYLCASSESNRVAGELFFGEGSRLTVL.

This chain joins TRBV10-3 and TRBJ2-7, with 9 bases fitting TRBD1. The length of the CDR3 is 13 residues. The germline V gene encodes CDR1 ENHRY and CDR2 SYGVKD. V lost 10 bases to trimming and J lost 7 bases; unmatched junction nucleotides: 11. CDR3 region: CATTTGGLGEQYF. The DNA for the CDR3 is TGTGCCACAACTACAGGGGGCCTAGGGGAGCAGTACTTC.

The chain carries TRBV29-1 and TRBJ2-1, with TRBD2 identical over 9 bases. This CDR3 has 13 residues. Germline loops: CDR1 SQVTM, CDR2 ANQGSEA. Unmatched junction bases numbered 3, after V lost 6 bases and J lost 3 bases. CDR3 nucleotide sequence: TGCAGCGTACCTAGCGGGGACTACAATGAGCAGTTCTTC. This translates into CSVPSGDYNEQFF.

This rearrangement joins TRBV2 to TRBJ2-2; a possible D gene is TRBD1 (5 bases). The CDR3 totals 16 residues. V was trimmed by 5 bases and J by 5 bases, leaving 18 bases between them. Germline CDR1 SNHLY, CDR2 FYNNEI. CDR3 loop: CASSSTDQLLTGELFF. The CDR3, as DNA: TGTGCCAGCAGTTCGACAGACCAGCTCCTTACCGGGGAGCTGTTTTTT.

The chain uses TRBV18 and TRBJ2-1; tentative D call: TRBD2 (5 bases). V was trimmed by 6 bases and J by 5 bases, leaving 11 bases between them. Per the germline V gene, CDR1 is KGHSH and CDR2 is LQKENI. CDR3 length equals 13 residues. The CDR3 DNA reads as TGTGCCAGCTCCCGGGGAAGAAACAATGAGCAGTTCTTC. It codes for CASSRGRNNEQFF.

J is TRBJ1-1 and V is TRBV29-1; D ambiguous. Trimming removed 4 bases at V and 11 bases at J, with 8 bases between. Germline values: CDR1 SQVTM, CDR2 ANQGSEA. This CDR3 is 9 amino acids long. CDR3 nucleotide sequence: TGCAGCGTTGGACAAGAGGCTTTCTTT. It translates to CSVGQEAFF.

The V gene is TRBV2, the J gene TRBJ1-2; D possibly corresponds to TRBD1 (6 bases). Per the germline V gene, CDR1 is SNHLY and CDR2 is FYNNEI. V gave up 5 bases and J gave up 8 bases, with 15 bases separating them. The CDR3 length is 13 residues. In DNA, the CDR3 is TGTGCCAGCAGTACAGGGCGGTCTGGCGGCTACACCTTC. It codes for CASSTGRSGGYTF. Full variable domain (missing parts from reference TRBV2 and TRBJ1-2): EPEVTQTPSHQVTQMGQEVILRCVPISNHLYFYWYRQILGQKVEFLVSFYNNEISEKSEIFDDQFSVERPDGSNFTLKIRSTKLEDSAMYFCASSTGRSGGYTFGSGTRLTVV.

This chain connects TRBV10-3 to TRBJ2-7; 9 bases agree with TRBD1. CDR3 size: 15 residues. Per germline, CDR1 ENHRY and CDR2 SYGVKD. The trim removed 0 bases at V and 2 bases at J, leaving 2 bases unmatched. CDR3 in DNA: TGTGCCATCAGTGAGTCGACAGGGGGTGCCTACGAGCAGTACTTC. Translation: CAISESTGGAYEQYF.

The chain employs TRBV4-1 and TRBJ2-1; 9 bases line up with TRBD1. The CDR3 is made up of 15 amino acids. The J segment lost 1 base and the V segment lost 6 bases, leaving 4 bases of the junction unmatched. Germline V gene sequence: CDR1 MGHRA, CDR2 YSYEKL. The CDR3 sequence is CASRLDRGSYNEQFF. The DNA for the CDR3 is TGCGCCAGCAGACTTGACAGGGGGTCCTACAATGAGCAGTTCTTC.

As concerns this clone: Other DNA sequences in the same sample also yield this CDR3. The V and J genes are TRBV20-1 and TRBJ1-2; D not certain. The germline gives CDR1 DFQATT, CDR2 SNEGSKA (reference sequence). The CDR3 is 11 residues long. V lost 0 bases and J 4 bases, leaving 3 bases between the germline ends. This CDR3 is CSARDSYGYTF. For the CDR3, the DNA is TGCAGTGCTAGAGATAGCTATGGCTACACCTTC.

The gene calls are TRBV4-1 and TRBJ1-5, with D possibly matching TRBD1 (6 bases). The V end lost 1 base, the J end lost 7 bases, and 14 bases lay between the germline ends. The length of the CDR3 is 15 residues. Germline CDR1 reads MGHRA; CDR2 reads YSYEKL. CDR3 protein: CASSQAGGAGQPQHF. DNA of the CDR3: TGCGCCAGCAGCCAAGCGGGGGGCGCAGGGCAGCCCCAGCATTTT.

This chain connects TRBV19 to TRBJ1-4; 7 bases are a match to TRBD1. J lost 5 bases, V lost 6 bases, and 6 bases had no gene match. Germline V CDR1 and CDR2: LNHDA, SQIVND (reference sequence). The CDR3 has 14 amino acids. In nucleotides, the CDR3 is TGTGCCAGTAGCCTACAGGGGAACAATGAAAAACTGTTTTTT. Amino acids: CASSLQGNNEKLFF.

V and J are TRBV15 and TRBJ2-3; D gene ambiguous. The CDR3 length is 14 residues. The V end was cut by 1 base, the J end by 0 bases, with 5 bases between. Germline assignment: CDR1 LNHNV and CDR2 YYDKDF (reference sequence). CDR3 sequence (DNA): TGTGCCACCAGCAGAGCCCTGAGCACAGATACGCAGTATTTT. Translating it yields CATSRALSTDTQYF.

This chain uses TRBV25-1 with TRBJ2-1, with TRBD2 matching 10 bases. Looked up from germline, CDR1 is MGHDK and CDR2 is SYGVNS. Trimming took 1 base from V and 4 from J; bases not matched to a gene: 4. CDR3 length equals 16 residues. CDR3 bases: TGTGCCAGCAGTGAATTCTCTAGCGGGGGATACAATGAGCAGTTCTTC. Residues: CASSEFSSGGYNEQFF.

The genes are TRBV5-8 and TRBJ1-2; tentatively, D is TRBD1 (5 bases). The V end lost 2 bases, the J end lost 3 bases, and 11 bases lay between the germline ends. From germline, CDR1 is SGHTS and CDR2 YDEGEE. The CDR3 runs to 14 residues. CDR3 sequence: CASSFRDYYYGYTF. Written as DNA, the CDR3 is TGTGCCAGCAGCTTCCGGGACTACTACTATGGCTACACCTTC.

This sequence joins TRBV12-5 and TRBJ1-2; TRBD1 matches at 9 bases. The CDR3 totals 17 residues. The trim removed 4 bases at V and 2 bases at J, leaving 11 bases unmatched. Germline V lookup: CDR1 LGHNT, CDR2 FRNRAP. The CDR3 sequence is CASGSDPGQGLNYGYTF. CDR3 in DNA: TGTGCTAGTGGTTCGGACCCCGGACAGGGGTTAAACTATGGCTACACCTTC.